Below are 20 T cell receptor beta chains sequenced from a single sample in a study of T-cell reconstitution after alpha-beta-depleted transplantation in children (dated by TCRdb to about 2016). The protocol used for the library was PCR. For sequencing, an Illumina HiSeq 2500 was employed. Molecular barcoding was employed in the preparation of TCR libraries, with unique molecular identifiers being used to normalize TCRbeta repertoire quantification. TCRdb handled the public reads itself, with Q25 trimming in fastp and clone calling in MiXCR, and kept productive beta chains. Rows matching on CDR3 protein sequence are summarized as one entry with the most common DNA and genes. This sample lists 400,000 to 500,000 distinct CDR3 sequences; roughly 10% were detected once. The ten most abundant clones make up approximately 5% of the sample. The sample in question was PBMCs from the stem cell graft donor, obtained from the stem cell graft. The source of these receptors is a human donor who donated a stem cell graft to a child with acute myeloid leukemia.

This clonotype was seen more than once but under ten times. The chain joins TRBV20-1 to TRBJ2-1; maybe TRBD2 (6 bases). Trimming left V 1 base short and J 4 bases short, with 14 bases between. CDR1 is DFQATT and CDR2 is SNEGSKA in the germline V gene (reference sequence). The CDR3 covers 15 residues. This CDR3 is CSARVAEGSYNEQFF. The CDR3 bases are TGCAGTGCTAGAGTAGCGGAGGGGAGTTACAATGAGCAGTTCTTC.

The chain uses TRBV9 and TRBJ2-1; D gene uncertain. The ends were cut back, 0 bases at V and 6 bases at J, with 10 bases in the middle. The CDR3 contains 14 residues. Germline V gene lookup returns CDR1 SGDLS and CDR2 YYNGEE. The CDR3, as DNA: TGTGCCAGCAGCGTAGCCCTTCGGCGCAATGAGCAGTTCTTC. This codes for CASSVALRRNEQFF.

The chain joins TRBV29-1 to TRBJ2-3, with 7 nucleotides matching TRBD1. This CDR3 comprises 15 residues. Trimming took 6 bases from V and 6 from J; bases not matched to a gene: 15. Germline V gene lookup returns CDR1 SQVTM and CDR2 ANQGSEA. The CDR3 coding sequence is TGCAGCGTGGAGAGGAGACAGGGTTCAACGGATACGCAGTATTTT. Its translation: CSVERRQGSTDTQYF.

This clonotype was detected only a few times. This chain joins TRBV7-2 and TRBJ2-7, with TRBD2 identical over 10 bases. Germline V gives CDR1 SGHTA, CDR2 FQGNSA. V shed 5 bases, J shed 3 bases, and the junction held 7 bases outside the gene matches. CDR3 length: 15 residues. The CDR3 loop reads CASSPQAGGYYEQYF. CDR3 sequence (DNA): TGTGCCAGCAGCCCCCAAGCGGGAGGGTACTACGAGCAGTACTTC.

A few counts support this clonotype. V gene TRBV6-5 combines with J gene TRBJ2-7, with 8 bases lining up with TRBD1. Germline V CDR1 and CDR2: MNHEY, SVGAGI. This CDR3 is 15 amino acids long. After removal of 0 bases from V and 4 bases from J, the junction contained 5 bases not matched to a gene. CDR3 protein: CASSYSIRQGYEQYF. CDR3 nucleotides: TGTGCCAGCAGTTACTCGATTCGACAGGGGTACGAGCAGTACTTC.

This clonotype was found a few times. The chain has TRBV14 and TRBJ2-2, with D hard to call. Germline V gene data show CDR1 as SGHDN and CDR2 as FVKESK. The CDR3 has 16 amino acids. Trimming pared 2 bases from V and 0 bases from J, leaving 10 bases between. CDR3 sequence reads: CASSQFRTANTGELFF. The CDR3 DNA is TGTGCCAGCAGCCAATTTCGGACGGCGAACACCGGGGAGCTGTTTTTT.

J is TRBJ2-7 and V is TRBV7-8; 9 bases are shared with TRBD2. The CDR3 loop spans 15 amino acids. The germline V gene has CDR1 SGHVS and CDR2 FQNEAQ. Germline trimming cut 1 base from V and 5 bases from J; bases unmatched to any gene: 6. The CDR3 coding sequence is TGTGCCAGCAGCTTAGAAGCGGGAGGATGGAACGAGCAGTACTTC. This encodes CASSLEAGGWNEQYF.

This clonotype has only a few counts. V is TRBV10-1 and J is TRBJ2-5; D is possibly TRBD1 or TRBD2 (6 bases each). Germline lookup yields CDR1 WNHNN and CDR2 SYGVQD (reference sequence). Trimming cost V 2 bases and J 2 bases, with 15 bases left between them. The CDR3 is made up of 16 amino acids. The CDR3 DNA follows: TGCGCCAGCAGTGAGCCCCCGGGGGCTTTACAAGAGACCCAGTACTTC. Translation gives CASSEPPGALQETQYF.

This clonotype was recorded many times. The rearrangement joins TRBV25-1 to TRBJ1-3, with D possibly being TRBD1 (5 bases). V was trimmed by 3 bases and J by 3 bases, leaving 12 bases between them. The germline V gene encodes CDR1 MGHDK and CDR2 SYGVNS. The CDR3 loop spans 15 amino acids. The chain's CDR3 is CASSEGGVYGNTIYF. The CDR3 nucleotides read TGTGCCAGCAGTGAGGGAGGGGTGTATGGAAACACCATATATTTT.

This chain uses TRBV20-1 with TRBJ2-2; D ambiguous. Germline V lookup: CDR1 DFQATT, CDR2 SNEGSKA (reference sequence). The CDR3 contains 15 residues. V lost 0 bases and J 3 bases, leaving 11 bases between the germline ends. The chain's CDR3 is CSARDPRSDTGELFF. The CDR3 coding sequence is TGCAGTGCTAGAGATCCAAGGAGTGACACCGGGGAGCTGTTTTTT.

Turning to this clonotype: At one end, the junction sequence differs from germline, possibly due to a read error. CDR3 loop: CASSKRENAGELFF. CDR3 nucleotides: TGCGCCAGCAGTAAGAGGGAGAACGCCGGGGAGCTGTTTTTT. This rearrangement joins TRBV10-2 to TRBJ2-2; TRBD2 is a possible D gene (5 bases). CDR3 size: 14 residues. CDR1 is WSHSY and CDR2 is SAAADI in the germline V gene.

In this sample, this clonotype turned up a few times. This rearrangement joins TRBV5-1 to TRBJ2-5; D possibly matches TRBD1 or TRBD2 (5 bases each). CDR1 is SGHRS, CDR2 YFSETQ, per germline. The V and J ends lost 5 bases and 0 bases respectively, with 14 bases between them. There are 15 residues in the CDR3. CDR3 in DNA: TGCGCCAGCAGTTCAAATGGGACGGACCAAGAGACCCAGTACTTC. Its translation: CASSSNGTDQETQYF.

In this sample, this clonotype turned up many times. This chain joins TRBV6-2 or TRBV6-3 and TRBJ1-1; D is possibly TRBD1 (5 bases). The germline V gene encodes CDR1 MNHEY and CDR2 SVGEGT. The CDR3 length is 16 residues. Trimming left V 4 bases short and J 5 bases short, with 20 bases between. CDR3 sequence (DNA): TGTGCCAGCAGTTGGGGGAGGGGAGAGTTTGTAACTGAAGCTTTCTTT. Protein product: CASSWGRGEFVTEAFF.

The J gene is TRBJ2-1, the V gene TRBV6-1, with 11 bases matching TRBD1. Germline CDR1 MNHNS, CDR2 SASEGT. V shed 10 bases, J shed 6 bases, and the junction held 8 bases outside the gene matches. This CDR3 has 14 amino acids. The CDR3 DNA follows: TGTGCCACTCGGGACAGGGGGTCAATCAATGAGCAGTTCTTC. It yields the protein CATRDRGSINEQFF.

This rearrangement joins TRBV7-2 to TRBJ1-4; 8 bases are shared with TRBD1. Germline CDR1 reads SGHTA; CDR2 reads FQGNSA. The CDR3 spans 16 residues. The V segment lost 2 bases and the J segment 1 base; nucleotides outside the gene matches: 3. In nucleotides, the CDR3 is TGTGCCAGCAGCTTAACCGGACAGGGAACTAATGAAAAACTGTTTTTT. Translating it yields CASSLTGQGTNEKLFF. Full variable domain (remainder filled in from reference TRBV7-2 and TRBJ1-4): GAGVSQSPSNKVTEKGKDVELRCDPISGHTALYWYRQSLGQGLEFLIYFQGNSAPDKSGLPSDRFSAERTGGSVSTLTIQRTQQEDSAVYLCASSLTGQGTNEKLFFGSGTQLSVL.

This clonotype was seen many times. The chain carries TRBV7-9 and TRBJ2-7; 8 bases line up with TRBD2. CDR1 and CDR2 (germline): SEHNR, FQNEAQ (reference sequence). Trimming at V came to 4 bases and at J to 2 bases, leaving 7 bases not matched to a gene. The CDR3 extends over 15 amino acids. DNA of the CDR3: TGTGCCAGCAGCTCCCCCGGAGCGGGGGCCTACGAGCAGTACTTC. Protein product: CASSSPGAGAYEQYF.

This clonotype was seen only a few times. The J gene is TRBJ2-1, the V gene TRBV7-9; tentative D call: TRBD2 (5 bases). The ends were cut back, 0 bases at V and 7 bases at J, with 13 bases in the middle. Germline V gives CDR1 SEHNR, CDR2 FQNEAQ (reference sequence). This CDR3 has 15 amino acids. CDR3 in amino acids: CASSLAPGLRNEQFF. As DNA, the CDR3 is TGTGCCAGCAGCTTAGCGCCGGGGTTGAGGAATGAGCAGTTCTTC.

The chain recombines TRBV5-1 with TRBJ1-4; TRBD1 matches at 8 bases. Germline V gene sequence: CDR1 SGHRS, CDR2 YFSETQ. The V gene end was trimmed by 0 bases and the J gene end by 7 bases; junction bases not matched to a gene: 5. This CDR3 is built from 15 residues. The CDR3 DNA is TGCGCCAGCAGCTTGGAAGGACAGGGAGGTGAAAAACTGTTTTTT. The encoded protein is CASSLEGQGGEKLFF.

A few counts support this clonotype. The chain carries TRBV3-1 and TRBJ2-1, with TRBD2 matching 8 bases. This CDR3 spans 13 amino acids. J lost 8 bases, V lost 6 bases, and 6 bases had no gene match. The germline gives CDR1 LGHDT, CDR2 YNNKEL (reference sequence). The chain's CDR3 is CASRAGGFDEQFF. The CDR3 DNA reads TGTGCCAGCAGGGCGGGGGGTTTCGATGAGCAGTTCTTC.

The CDR3 nucleotides are TGCAGCGTTGCCCGGACAGGGTCCTCCTACGAGCAGTACTTC. Translation: CSVARTGSSYEQYF. The chain employs TRBV29-1 and TRBJ2-7; TRBD1 matches 8 bases. The germline gives CDR1 SQVTM, CDR2 ANQGSEA. This CDR3 is 14 amino acids long. The junction had 5 bases not matched to a gene; V was cut back by 4 bases and J by 0 bases.